This T cell receptor beta chain derives from a study of blood T cell repertoires in COVID-19. This CDR3 contains 14 residues. Germline assignment: CDR1 LNHDA and CDR2 SQIVND (reference sequence). V lost 1 base and J 1 base, leaving 7 bases between the germline ends. The table came from immunoSEQ multiplex PCR; TCRdb's copy has only in-frame clones and leaves some out. Seen here are about 350,000 clones, over 85% observed once, and the top ten hold 3% to 4%. This clone was detected once. This clonotype was obtained from a woman between 55 and 75 years old with COVID-19, enrolled during active disease. The chain joins TRBV19 to TRBJ1-1; D might be TRBD1 (5 bases). Material for sequencing was peripheral blood. CDR3 nucleotide sequence: TGTGCCAGTAGTATAGCAGGGAAGAACACTGAAGCTTTCTTT. Its protein product is CASSIAGKNTEAFF.